The present TCR beta chain was sequenced within a study of response to subunit inactivated influenza vaccine. The CDR3 runs 12 residues. Between the trimmed V and J ends, which lost 3 bases and 10 bases, there was a span of 15 bases. The V gene's germline CDR1 is SQVTM and CDR2 ANQGSEA. This clonotype turned up a few times. Via MiXCR, TCRdb re-called the RT-PCR reads, giving one row per CDR3 protein. The table has a few hundred thousand distinct CDR3 sequences, roughly 12% seen once. These data were likewise used in another study, on T cells expressing NK-cell markers. This second study says: Making the TCR beta cDNA relied on 5'RACE template switching with UMIs. Sequencing of TCR beta repertoires drew on sorted CD3+CD56+NKG2C+, CD3+CD56+NKG2C- and CD3+CD56-NKG2C+ T cells.

This specimen consisted of PBMCs from blood, obtained on the day of vaccination. The chain combines TRBV29-1 with TRBJ1-1, with a weak D call TRBD1 (5 bases). The receptor's source is a man aged 50-59 years who received an inactivated influenza vaccine. CDR3 nucleotides: TGCAGCGTTGATTTGGCGGGGGGATTAGCTTTCTTT. This sequence encodes CSVDLAGGLAFF.